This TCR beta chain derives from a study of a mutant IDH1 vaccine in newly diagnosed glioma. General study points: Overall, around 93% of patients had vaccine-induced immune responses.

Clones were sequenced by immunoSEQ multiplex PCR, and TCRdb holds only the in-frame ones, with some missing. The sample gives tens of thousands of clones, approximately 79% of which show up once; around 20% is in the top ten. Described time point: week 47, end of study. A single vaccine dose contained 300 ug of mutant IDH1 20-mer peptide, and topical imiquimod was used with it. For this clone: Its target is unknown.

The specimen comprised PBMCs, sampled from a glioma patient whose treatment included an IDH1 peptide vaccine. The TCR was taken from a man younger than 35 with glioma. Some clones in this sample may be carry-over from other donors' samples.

The CDR3 DNA is TGCAGCGTTGAATATCGGGAGACCCAGTACTTC. Its protein is CSVEYRETQYF. The gene calls are TRBV29-1 and TRBJ2-5; no clear D gene. CDR3 length: 11 residues. Trimming pared 2 bases from V and 5 bases from J, leaving 6 bases between. Germline CDR1 reads SQVTM; CDR2 reads ANQGSEA.